Listed below are T cell receptor beta chains from one sample, sequenced in a study of blood T cell repertoires in COVID-19. Here immunoSEQ multiplex PCR was the method, and the copy in TCRdb shows in-frame clones only, minus some. The table lists a few hundred thousand clones, around 86% of them singletons. Material: peripheral blood. The source of these receptors is a woman aged 70-85 years with active or convalescent COVID-19. Each CDR3 is given with its conserved first and last residue. The D gene is left open where the match is weak. Size is omitted from some rows. Given values are once, few, many or a class for expanded clones.

V gene: TRBV14
clone size: NA
D gene: NA
J gene: TRBJ1-3
CDR3 DNA: TGTGCCAGCAGCCCACAAGTGACTTTTGGAAACACCATATATTTT
CDR3 protein: CASSPQVTFGNTIYF

V gene: TRBV27
clone size: NA
D gene: NA
J gene: TRBJ1-2
CDR3 DNA: TGTGCCAGCAGATACTACTATGGCTACACCTTC
CDR3 protein: CASRYYYGYTF

V gene: TRBV28
clone size: NA
D gene: TRBD1
J gene: TRBJ2-7
CDR3 DNA: TGTGCCAGCAGTCTTACCCCCGGGACAGGGAAACACGAGCAGTACTTC
CDR3 protein: CASSLTPGTGKHEQYF

V gene: TRBV2
clone size: NA
D gene: TRBD1
J gene: TRBJ1-2
CDR3 DNA: TGTGCCAGCAGCAATGACAGGGTGAGGGGCTACACCTTC
CDR3 protein: CASSNDRVRGYTF

V gene: TRBV6-5
clone size: NA
D gene: TRBD1
J gene: TRBJ1-6
CDR3 DNA: TGTGCCAGCATTCGAAAACAGGGGGAGAACTCACCCCTCCACTTT
CDR3 protein: CASIRKQGENSPLHF

V gene: TRBV4-3
clone size: once
D gene: NA
J gene: TRBJ1-2
CDR3 DNA: TGCGCCAGCAGCCAAGAGGACAGACCTCTCTATGGCTACACCTTC
CDR3 protein: CASSQEDRPLYGYTF

V gene: TRBV5-4
clone size: NA
D gene: TRBD1
J gene: TRBJ1-1
CDR3 DNA: TGTGCCAGCAGCAGGGACAGGTGGAACACTGAAGCTTTCTTT
CDR3 protein: CASSRDRWNTEAFF

V gene: TRBV18
clone size: NA
D gene: TRBD1
J gene: TRBJ1-3
CDR3 DNA: TGTGCCAGCTCACCTCAATCAGCGGGGACAGGATCCAACACCATATATTTT
CDR3 protein: CASSPQSAGTGSNTIYF

V gene: TRBV11-2
clone size: NA
D gene: NA
J gene: TRBJ2-5
CDR3 DNA: TGTGCCAGCAGCTTAGGGGGACTGGAGACCCAGTACTTC
CDR3 protein: CASSLGGLETQYF

V gene: TRBV5-1
clone size: NA
D gene: NA
J gene: TRBJ1-6
CDR3 DNA: TGCGCCAGCAGCTTAACAGGCACGAATTCACCCCTCCACTTT
CDR3 protein: CASSLTGTNSPLHF

V gene: TRBV6-5
clone size: once
D gene: NA
J gene: TRBJ1-5
CDR3 DNA: TGTGCCAGCAGCTCTTATAGCAATCAGCCCCAGCATTTT
CDR3 protein: CASSSYSNQPQHF

V gene: TRBV15
clone size: NA
D gene: NA
J gene: TRBJ1-5
CDR3 DNA: TGTGCCACCAGCAGAGACCCAACGGCGGTCGGGCCCCAGCATTTT
CDR3 protein: CATSRDPTAVGPQHF

V gene: TRBV7-2
clone size: NA
D gene: NA
J gene: TRBJ1-3
CDR3 DNA: TGTGCCAGCAGCGAGGTCTCTGGAAACACCATATATTTT
CDR3 protein: CASSEVSGNTIYF

V gene: TRBV24-1
clone size: NA
D gene: NA
J gene: TRBJ1-2
CDR3 DNA: TGTGCCACCAGTGATAGAGGACTCCAACAGGGCTACACCTTC
CDR3 protein: CATSDRGLQQGYTF

V gene: TRBV5-6
clone size: NA
D gene: NA
J gene: TRBJ2-1
CDR3 DNA: TGTGCCAGCAGCCTGGGACACCTAACATACAATGAGCAGTTCTTC
CDR3 protein: CASSLGHLTYNEQFF

V gene: TRBV2
clone size: NA
D gene: NA
J gene: TRBJ1-5
CDR3 DNA: TGTGCCAGCACGGGGTCTCCGAGGAATCAGCCCCAGCATTTT
CDR3 protein: CASTGSPRNQPQHF

V gene: TRBV19
clone size: NA
D gene: TRBD1
J gene: TRBJ1-6
CDR3 DNA: TGTGCCAGTAGTGGGGGACAGGCAAATTCACCCCTCCACTTT
CDR3 protein: CASSGGQANSPLHF

V gene: TRBV6-5
clone size: NA
D gene: NA
J gene: TRBJ2-2
CDR3 DNA: TGTGCCAGCAGTTACGGCTGGACAGCGAACACCGGGGAGCTGTTTTTT
CDR3 protein: CASSYGWTANTGELFF

V gene: TRBV12-3/TRBV12-4
clone size: NA
D gene: NA
J gene: TRBJ1-2
CDR3 DNA: TGTGCCAGCAACTCCGTAGCCTATGGCTACACCTTC
CDR3 protein: CASNSVAYGYTF

V gene: TRBV9
clone size: once
D gene: NA
J gene: TRBJ2-1
CDR3 DNA: TGTGCCAGCAGCGTCGCGACAAGCTCCTACAATGAGCAGTTCTTC
CDR3 protein: CASSVATSSYNEQFF

V gene: TRBV28
clone size: NA
D gene: NA
J gene: TRBJ2-7
CDR3 DNA: TGTGCCAGCAGTTTGGGGAGACGCTACGAGCAGTACTTC
CDR3 protein: CASSLGRRYEQYF

V gene: TRBV25-1
clone size: NA
D gene: NA
J gene: TRBJ2-1
CDR3 DNA: TGTGCCAGCAGTGTTAGCAGGGCGGATGAGCAGTTCTTC
CDR3 protein: CASSVSRADEQFF

V gene: TRBV11-2
clone size: NA
D gene: NA
J gene: TRBJ1-4
CDR3 DNA: TGTGCCAGCAGCCGCGAGGGGGACAAGGGCGAAAAACTGTTTTTT
CDR3 protein: CASSREGDKGEKLFF

V gene: TRBV7-8
clone size: NA
D gene: NA
J gene: TRBJ2-3
CDR3 DNA: TGTGCCAGCAGCCGACAGAGGAGGCAGGATACGCAGTATTTT
CDR3 protein: CASSRQRRQDTQYF

V gene: TRBV6-2/TRBV6-3
clone size: NA
D gene: TRBD2
J gene: TRBJ2-3
CDR3 DNA: TGTGCCAGCAGTTACTCGATTAGCGATAGCGGGGCTCGTAGAGATACGCAGTATTTT
CDR3 protein: CASSYSISDSGARRDTQYF

V gene: TRBV7-9
clone size: once
D gene: NA
J gene: TRBJ1-5
CDR3 DNA: TGTGCCAGCAGCTTAGCCAAGGGGATCAATCAGCCCCAGCATTTT
CDR3 protein: CASSLAKGINQPQHF

V gene: TRBV5-6
clone size: NA
D gene: NA
J gene: TRBJ1-2
CDR3 DNA: TGTGCCAGCAGCTTGGAGCTCACAGCTAACTATGGCTACACCTTC
CDR3 protein: CASSLELTANYGYTF

V gene: TRBV27
clone size: once
D gene: NA
J gene: TRBJ2-7
CDR3 DNA: TGTGCCAGCAGTTTTTGGCGGGCCGCTGGCTCCTACGAGCAGTACTTC
CDR3 protein: CASSFWRAAGSYEQYF

V gene: TRBV19
clone size: NA
D gene: TRBD1
J gene: TRBJ1-6
CDR3 DNA: TGTGCCAGTAGTATTGGACAGGGCTTCAATTCACCCCTCCACTTT
CDR3 protein: CASSIGQGFNSPLHF

V gene: TRBV24-1
clone size: NA
D gene: NA
J gene: TRBJ1-5
CDR3 DNA: TGTGCCACCAGCAGGGGAGGGGGCAATCAGCCCCAGCATTTT
CDR3 protein: CATSRGGGNQPQHF

V gene: TRBV29-1
clone size: NA
D gene: NA
J gene: TRBJ2-2
CDR3 DNA: TGCGGCGTGGAGCCCCGGGACTCGAGCACCGGGGAGCTGTTTTTT
CDR3 protein: CGVEPRDSSTGELFF

V gene: TRBV9
clone size: NA
D gene: NA
J gene: TRBJ2-3
CDR3 DNA: TGTGCCAGCAGCGTTTCCAGGGCTCCCACAGATACGCAGTATTTT
CDR3 protein: CASSVSRAPTDTQYF

V gene: TRBV5-4
clone size: NA
D gene: NA
J gene: TRBJ1-1
CDR3 DNA: TGTGCCAGCAGCTTGGCAGGCGGGCTGAACACTGAAGCTTTCTTT
CDR3 protein: CASSLAGGLNTEAFF

V gene: TRBV5-6
clone size: once
D gene: NA
J gene: TRBJ1-1
CDR3 DNA: TGTGCCAGCAGCTCAGCAGGATATAAAGCTTTCTTT
CDR3 protein: CASSSAGYKAFF

V gene: TRBV3-1/TRBV3-2
clone size: NA
D gene: NA
J gene: TRBJ1-1
CDR3 DNA: TGTGCCAGCAGCCAAGATGGGGGAGGCCTTGTCTCCAAAGCTTTCTTT
CDR3 protein: CASSQDGGGLVSKAFF

V gene: TRBV5-1
clone size: once
D gene: TRBD1
J gene: TRBJ1-1
CDR3 DNA: TGCGCCAGCAGCTTGGGGGGACAGCAAAACACTGAAGCTTTCTTT
CDR3 protein: CASSLGGQQNTEAFF

V gene: TRBV11-2
clone size: NA
D gene: TRBD2
J gene: TRBJ2-5
CDR3 DNA: TGTGCCAGCAGCGCGGGACTAGCGGGTAGGAAAGAGACCCAGTACTTC
CDR3 protein: CASSAGLAGRKETQYF

V gene: TRBV6-2/TRBV6-3
clone size: NA
D gene: TRBD1
J gene: TRBJ1-2
CDR3 DNA: TGTGCCAGCAGTTACTTGGAGAGGGGACAGGACGGCTACACCTTC
CDR3 protein: CASSYLERGQDGYTF

V gene: TRBV9
clone size: once
D gene: TRBD1
J gene: TRBJ1-2
CDR3 DNA: TGTGCCAGCAGCGCCGGGACAGGGCTCTATGGCTACACCTTC
CDR3 protein: CASSAGTGLYGYTF

V gene: TRBV10-3
clone size: NA
D gene: NA
J gene: TRBJ2-5
CDR3 DNA: TGTGCCATCAGAGGAGTAACAGGTAGTGGCCTAGAGACCCAGTACTTC
CDR3 protein: CAIRGVTGSGLETQYF

V gene: TRBV7-8
clone size: few
D gene: NA
J gene: TRBJ1-5
CDR3 DNA: TGTGCCAGCAGCCTCGACACCTACAATCAGCCCCAGCATTTT
CDR3 protein: CASSLDTYNQPQHF

V gene: TRBV5-1
clone size: few
D gene: TRBD2
J gene: TRBJ2-3
CDR3 DNA: TGCGCCAGCCGGGGGGGCACAGATACGCAGTATTTT
CDR3 protein: CASRGGTDTQYF

V gene: TRBV5-4
clone size: NA
D gene: NA
J gene: TRBJ1-2
CDR3 DNA: TGTGCCAGCAGCGCGGGGGAGGCGGCTGGCTACACCTTC
CDR3 protein: CASSAGEAAGYTF

V gene: TRBV3-1/TRBV3-2
clone size: NA
D gene: TRBD2
J gene: TRBJ2-7
CDR3 DNA: TGTGCCAGCAGCCAAGTAACTAGCGGGCCGCCCAGCTCCTACGAGCAGTACTTC
CDR3 protein: CASSQVTSGPPSSYEQYF

V gene: TRBV24-1
clone size: NA
D gene: TRBD1
J gene: TRBJ2-4
CDR3 DNA: TGTGCCACCAGTGGGACAGGGAAAAACATTCAGTACTTC
CDR3 protein: CATSGTGKNIQYF

V gene: TRBV7-2
clone size: once
D gene: NA
J gene: TRBJ1-2
CDR3 DNA: TGTGCCAGCAGCAATCAGGGGAGAGGTGGCTACACCTTC
CDR3 protein: CASSNQGRGGYTF

V gene: TRBV29-1
clone size: few
D gene: TRBD1
J gene: TRBJ1-5
CDR3 DNA: TGCAGCGTCGCCGAGACAGGGGGCACTTTCAATCAGCCCCAGCATTTT
CDR3 protein: CSVAETGGTFNQPQHF

V gene: TRBV3-1/TRBV3-2
clone size: many
D gene: NA
J gene: TRBJ1-2
CDR3 DNA: TGTGCCAGCAGCCAAGTAGGGGTGGGGTCTGAAGGCTATGGCTACACCTTC
CDR3 protein: CASSQVGVGSEGYGYTF

V gene: TRBV2
clone size: NA
D gene: NA
J gene: TRBJ1-5
CDR3 DNA: TGTGCCAGCAGTCAGGACAGCCATAGCTATAGCAATCAGCCCCAGCATTTT
CDR3 protein: CASSQDSHSYSNQPQHF

V gene: TRBV4-3
clone size: NA
D gene: TRBD1
J gene: TRBJ1-2
CDR3 DNA: TGCGCCAGCAGCCAAACAGGGGGATATGGCTACACCTTC
CDR3 protein: CASSQTGGYGYTF

V gene: TRBV5-6
clone size: NA
D gene: NA
J gene: TRBJ1-1
CDR3 DNA: TGTGCCAGCAGCTGGGGAACCCACGGGGACACTGAAGCTTTCTTT
CDR3 protein: CASSWGTHGDTEAFF

V gene: TRBV7-8
clone size: NA
D gene: NA
J gene: TRBJ1-5
CDR3 DNA: TGTGCCAGCAGCTCACAGGTGTGGAATCAGCCCCAGCATTTT
CDR3 protein: CASSSQVWNQPQHF

V gene: TRBV9
clone size: NA
D gene: TRBD1
J gene: TRBJ1-1
CDR3 DNA: TGTGCCAGCAGCGCGGGACAGGGGTTTAGTAGAACTGAAGCTTTCTTT
CDR3 protein: CASSAGQGFSRTEAFF

V gene: TRBV6-6
clone size: NA
D gene: NA
J gene: TRBJ2-1
CDR3 DNA: TGTGCCAGCAGTTACTTGTTCCGGGGGCAGTTCTTC
CDR3 protein: CASSYLFRGQFF

V gene: TRBV24-1
clone size: NA
D gene: NA
J gene: TRBJ1-1
CDR3 DNA: TGTGCCACCAGTGATACAGGGAGGAACACTGAAGCTTTCTTT
CDR3 protein: CATSDTGRNTEAFF

V gene: TRBV5-1
clone size: NA
D gene: NA
J gene: TRBJ1-2
CDR3 DNA: TGCGCCAGCAGCTTATCCACAGGGAACCTCAACTATGGCTACACCTTC
CDR3 protein: CASSLSTGNLNYGYTF

V gene: TRBV20-1
clone size: NA
D gene: TRBD2
J gene: TRBJ2-7
CDR3 DNA: TGCAGTGCTAGTGAAGCGGGATACGAGCAGTACTTC
CDR3 protein: CSASEAGYEQYF

V gene: TRBV7-9
clone size: NA
D gene: NA
J gene: TRBJ1-2
CDR3 DNA: TGTGCCAGCAGTTTAGACAGTGACTATGGCTACACCTTC
CDR3 protein: CASSLDSDYGYTF

V gene: TRBV20-1
clone size: NA
D gene: NA
J gene: TRBJ1-1
CDR3 DNA: TGCAGTGCTCGCCGACAGCATGAAGCTTTCTTT
CDR3 protein: CSARRQHEAFF

V gene: TRBV5-1
clone size: NA
D gene: NA
J gene: TRBJ2-3
CDR3 DNA: TGCGCCAGCAGCTTGGTAAAGGGGTGGGACACAGATACGCAGTATTTT
CDR3 protein: CASSLVKGWDTDTQYF